Presented here are 24 T cell receptor beta chains from one specimen sequenced in a study of blood T cell repertoires in COVID-19. Some clones are missing from TCRdb's copy, which holds only in-frame ones; the method was immunoSEQ multiplex PCR. In the table there are some 70,000 clones, 90% to 95% of which are singletons. Source material: peripheral blood. The source of these receptors is a man between 35 and 55 years old with COVID-19, enrolled during active disease.

The CDR3, as DNA: TGTGCCAGCTCACCAGCAGCGGGGGAGGAGACCCAGTACTTC. Protein: CASSPAAGEETQYF. V usage is TRBV18 and J usage is TRBJ2-5, with 8 bases lining up with TRBD2. Germline assignment: CDR1 KGHSH and CDR2 LQKENI. The length of the CDR3 is 14 residues. Losses at the gene ends were 2 bases for V and 5 bases for J; bases not matched to a gene: 4. Full variable domain (outside the CDR3, taken from reference TRBV18 and TRBJ2-5): NAGVMQNPRHLVRRRGQEARLRCSPMKGHSHVYWYRQLPEEGLKFMVYLQKENIIDESGMPKERFSAEFPKEGPSILRIQQVVRGDSAAYFCASSPAAGEETQYFGPGTRLLVL.

This chain uses TRBV6-1 with TRBJ1-5, with D tentatively TRBD1 (5 bases). The germline V and J ends were trimmed by 3 bases and 2 bases, with 5 bases remaining between them. Germline values: CDR1 MNHNS, CDR2 SASEGT. CDR3 size: 13 residues. Here the CDR3 reads CASSETGNQPQHF. CDR3 DNA: TGTGCCAGCAGTGAGACAGGCAATCAGCCCCAGCATTTT.

The chain has TRBV2 and TRBJ2-5, with D possibly matching TRBD2 (6 bases). Deletions cut 7 bases from V and 5 bases from J, with 20 bases between. This CDR3 region has 15 residues. The V gene's germline CDR1 is SNHLY and CDR2 FYNNEI. In DNA, the CDR3 is TGTGCCAGCACCAAAGGGACTTTAAGCGGGGAGACCCAGTACTTC. Translation gives CASTKGTLSGETQYF. The full variable domain, its missing parts supplied by reference TRBV2 and TRBJ2-5, is EPEVTQTPSHQVTQMGQEVILRCVPISNHLYFYWYRQILGQKVEFLVSFYNNEISEKSEIFDDQFSVERPDGSNFTLKIRSTKLEDSAMYFCASTKGTLSGETQYFGPGTRLLVL.

This chain uses TRBV29-1 with TRBJ1-1; the D is unclear. Per germline, CDR1 SQVTM and CDR2 ANQGSEA. Between the trimmed V and J ends, which lost 6 bases and 7 bases, there was a span of 9 bases. The CDR3 contains 10 residues. The CDR3 DNA reads as TGCAGCGTCGCCGACTTTGAAGCTTTCTTT. This gives the protein CSVADFEAFF.

V and J are TRBV11-2 and TRBJ2-7, with D possibly being TRBD2 (7 bases). Trimming cost V 0 bases and J 3 bases, with 9 bases left between them. Germline V gene lookup returns CDR1 SGHAT and CDR2 FQNNGV. This CDR3 has 14 amino acids. Written as DNA, the CDR3 is TGTGCCAGCAGCTTAGAGAGGGGGGGCTACGAGCAGTACTTC. Its protein product is CASSLERGGYEQYF.

This chain uses TRBV5-5 with TRBJ1-2, with D unresolved. V shed 0 bases and J shed 3 bases, with 9 bases lying between them. CDR1 is SGHKS and CDR2 is YYEKEE in the germline V gene (reference sequence). There are 14 residues in the CDR3. CDR3 DNA: TGTGCCAGCAGCTTGGCGCCCGAGGACTATGGCTACACCTTC. It specifies CASSLAPEDYGYTF.

The rearrangement uses TRBV30 and TRBJ2-7; possibly TRBD2 for D (6 bases). The germline V gene encodes CDR1 GTSNPN and CDR2 SVGIG (reference sequence). The V and J ends lost 2 bases and 7 bases respectively, with 18 bases between them. There are 14 residues in the CDR3. This CDR3 is CAWSSGTDLGEQYF. CDR3 nucleotide sequence: TGTGCCTGGAGTAGTGGGACTGACCTCGGGGAGCAGTACTTC. Full variable domain (rest looked up from reference TRBV30 and TRBJ2-7): SQTIHQWPATLVQPVGSPLSLECTVEGTSNPNLYWYRQAAGRGLQLLFYSVGIGQISSEVPQNLSASRPQDRQFILSSKKLLLSDSGFYLCAWSSGTDLGEQYFGPGTRLTVT.

The CDR3 loop reads CASSQEAETQETQYF. CDR3 nucleotides: TGTGCCAGCAGCCAAGAAGCGGAAACCCAAGAGACCCAGTACTTC. V is TRBV3-1 (or the pseudogene TRBV3-2) and J is TRBJ2-5; a possible D gene is TRBD2 (5 bases). Trimming removed 0 bases from V and 1 base from J, with 9 bases in between. CDR3 size: 15 residues. Germline V gene sequence: CDR1 LGHDT, CDR2 YNNKEL (reference sequence).

This chain links TRBV30 with TRBJ1-2; 10 nucleotides align to TRBD1. CDR3 size: 12 residues. Per germline, CDR1 GTSNPN and CDR2 SVGIG (reference sequence). The trim removed 4 bases at V and 12 bases at J, leaving 8 bases unmatched. Here the CDR3 DNA reads TGTGCCTGGAAAGGGACAGGGGTAGGACACACCTTC. Translating gives CAWKGTGVGHTF.

This chain links TRBV6-5 with TRBJ2-2; 8 bases are a match to TRBD1. V shed 6 bases, J shed 0 bases, and the junction held 0 bases outside the gene matches. Per the germline V gene, CDR1 is MNHEY and CDR2 is SVGAGI. The CDR3 has 14 amino acids. CDR3 DNA sequence: TGTGCCAGCAGGACAGGGGCGAACACCGGGGAGCTGTTTTTT. Translation: CASRTGANTGELFF.

The rearrangement uses TRBV30 and TRBJ1-6; a weak D match, TRBD1 (6 bases). Germline lookup yields CDR1 GTSNPN and CDR2 SVGIG (reference sequence). The CDR3 is 12 residues long. Trimming removed 1 base at V and 8 bases at J, with 6 bases between. As DNA, the CDR3 is TGTGCCTGGAGTGGGACAGATTCACCCCTCCACTTT. Translated: CAWSGTDSPLHF.

This clone occurred once. CDR3 DNA: TGCGCCAGCAGCTTGCTGAGCGGGGGTGATGGCACAGATACGCAGTATTTT. Its protein product is CASSLLSGGDGTDTQYF. The chain has TRBV5-1 and TRBJ2-3; TRBD2 matches at 8 bases. The germline gives CDR1 SGHRS, CDR2 YFSETQ. This CDR3 contains 17 residues. V was clipped by 1 base and J by 1 base; unmatched bases: 8. Based on the CDR3 plus reference TRBV5-1 and TRBJ2-3, the full variable domain is KAGVTQTPRYLIKTRGQQVTLSCSPISGHRSVSWYQQTPGQGLQFLFEYFSETQRNKGNFPGRFSGRQFSNSRSEMNVSTLELGDSALYLCASSLLSGGDGTDTQYFGPGTRLTVL.

This rearrangement joins TRBV12-3 or TRBV12-4 to TRBJ1-2, with D perhaps TRBD1 (5 bases). V lost 7 bases to trimming and J lost 7 bases, with 16 bases between them. The CDR3 contains 13 residues. The CDR3 spells CASTSLGGGGYTF. The CDR3 DNA reads TGTGCCAGCACCTCATTGGGGGGGGGTGGCTACACCTTC.

The chain has TRBV3-1 (or the pseudogene TRBV3-2) and TRBJ2-5; D is ambiguous. Germline CDR1 is LGHDT and CDR2 is YNNKEL (reference sequence). Trimming took 0 bases from V and 5 from J, leaving 10 bases between them. This CDR3 contains 14 residues. This CDR3 reads CASSQDRSRETQYF. CDR3 in DNA: TGTGCCAGCAGCCAAGATAGAAGCAGGGAGACCCAGTACTTC.

This clone has only one observation. This sequence joins TRBV6-5 and TRBJ1-6; a weak D match, TRBD1 (5 bases). Trimming removed 4 bases at V and 1 base at J, with 5 bases between. The CDR3 length is 14 residues. Germline CDR1 and CDR2: MNHEY and SVGAGI. The CDR3 loop reads CASSSGSYNSPLHF. The DNA of the CDR3 is TGTGCCAGCAGTTCAGGGTCCTATAATTCACCCCTCCACTTT.

The J gene is TRBJ1-6, the V gene TRBV5-4, with no clear D. Germline CDR1 reads SGHNT; CDR2 reads YYREEE (reference sequence). V was cut by 2 bases and J by 5 bases, with 11 bases left in between. There are 15 residues in the CDR3. CDR3 sequence (DNA): TGTGCCAGCAGCTTAGCTGGCGGCGATAATTCACCCCTCCACTTT. Its protein is CASSLAGGDNSPLHF.

This clone appeared once. The chain recombines TRBV7-9 with TRBJ2-7; D might be TRBD2 (6 bases). CDR1 and CDR2 from the germline V gene are SEHNR and FQNEAQ (reference sequence). The CDR3 extends over 13 amino acids. Deletions cut 3 bases from V and 5 bases from J, with 11 bases between. The CDR3 sequence is CASSLAGIHEQYF. The CDR3 DNA reads TGTGCCAGCAGCTTGGCGGGGATCCACGAGCAGTACTTC.

The rearrangement uses TRBV2 and TRBJ1-2, with D tentatively TRBD1 (5 bases). The CDR3 is made up of 11 amino acids. The germline gives CDR1 SNHLY, CDR2 FYNNEI. Trimming took off 4 bases at V and 6 bases at J, with 6 bases between the two ends. The CDR3 is CASSAGHGYTF. As DNA, the CDR3 is TGTGCCAGCAGTGCAGGGCATGGCTACACCTTC.

The rearrangement joins TRBV29-1 to TRBJ2-2; 9 bases line up with TRBD2. J was trimmed by 6 bases and V by 8 bases; bases with no gene match: 13. CDR1 and CDR2 (germline): SQVTM, ANQGSEA. The CDR3 length is 15 residues. CDR3 sequence reads: CSFTGSGGKAGELFF. CDR3 DNA: TGCAGCTTCACGGGAAGCGGGGGGAAGGCCGGGGAGCTGTTTTTT.

The chain couples TRBV2 to TRBJ2-1, with TRBD1 matching 8 bases. This CDR3 has 13 residues. With V trimmed by 7 bases and J by 7 bases, 6 bases remained unmatched. Germline assignment: CDR1 SNHLY and CDR2 FYNNEI. The CDR3 bases are TGTGCCAGCACTAAGGACAGGGAAAATGAGCAGTTCTTC. This translates into CASTKDRENEQFF.

The chain uses TRBV3-1 (or the pseudogene TRBV3-2) and TRBJ1-2; D might be TRBD1 (5 bases). The germline V and J ends were trimmed by 6 bases and 8 bases, with 19 bases remaining between them. The CDR3 contains 14 residues. The V gene's germline CDR1 is LGHDT and CDR2 YNNKEL (reference sequence). CDR3 bases: TGTGCCAGCAGTCTTTCTTCAGGGTTGGGGGGCTACACCTTC. It encodes CASSLSSGLGGYTF.

In DNA form, the CDR3 reads TGTGCCAGCAGTGAAGCGGTCAGGGTTGAAGCTTTCTTT. Amino acid sequence: CASSEAVRVEAFF. This chain links TRBV2 with TRBJ1-1; possibly TRBD1 for D (5 bases). V was clipped by 0 bases and J by 7 bases, with 9 bases between them. The CDR3 loop spans 13 amino acids. Germline lookup yields CDR1 SNHLY and CDR2 FYNNEI.

This clone has more than one count but fewer than ten. This chain connects TRBV3-1 (or the pseudogene TRBV3-2) to TRBJ1-2, with 7 bases that match TRBD1. The CDR3 sequence is 13 residues long. CDR1 and CDR2 (germline): LGHDT, YNNKEL (reference sequence). V lost 3 bases, J lost 8 bases, and 6 bases stayed unmatched. CDR3 sequence reads: CASSHPGGEGYTF. CDR3 in DNA: TGTGCCAGCAGCCACCCAGGGGGTGAGGGCTACACCTTC.

This clone occurred once. The chain joins TRBV19 to TRBJ2-5; D unresolved. The V gene lost 3 bases and the J gene lost 4 bases, with 6 bases spanning the gap. CDR3 length equals 12 residues. The germline gives CDR1 LNHDA, CDR2 SQIVND (reference sequence). CDR3 protein: CASSITGETQYF. The CDR3 DNA sequence: TGTGCCAGTAGTATTACGGGAGAGACCCAGTACTTC.